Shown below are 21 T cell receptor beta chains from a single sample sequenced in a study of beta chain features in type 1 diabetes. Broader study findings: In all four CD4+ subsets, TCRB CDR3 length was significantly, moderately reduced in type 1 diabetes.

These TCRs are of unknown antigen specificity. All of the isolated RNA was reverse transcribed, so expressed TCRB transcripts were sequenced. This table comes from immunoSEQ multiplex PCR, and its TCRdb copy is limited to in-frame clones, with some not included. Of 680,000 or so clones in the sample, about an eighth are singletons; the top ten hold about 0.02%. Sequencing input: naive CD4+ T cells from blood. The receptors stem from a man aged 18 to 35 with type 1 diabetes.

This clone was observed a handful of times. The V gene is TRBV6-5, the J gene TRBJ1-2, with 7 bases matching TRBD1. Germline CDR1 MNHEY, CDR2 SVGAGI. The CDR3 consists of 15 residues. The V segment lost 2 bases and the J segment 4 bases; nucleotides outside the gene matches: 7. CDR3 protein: CASSYGTGVGYGYTF. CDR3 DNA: TGTGCCAGCAGTTACGGTACAGGGGTGGGCTATGGCTACACCTTC.

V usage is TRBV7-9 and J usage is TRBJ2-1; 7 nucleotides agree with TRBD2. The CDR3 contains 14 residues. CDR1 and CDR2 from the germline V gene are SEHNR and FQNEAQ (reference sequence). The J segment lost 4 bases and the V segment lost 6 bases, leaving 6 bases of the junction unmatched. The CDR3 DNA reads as TGTGCCAGCAGGGGAGGGACTGGATACAATGAGCAGTTCTTC. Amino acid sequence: CASRGGTGYNEQFF. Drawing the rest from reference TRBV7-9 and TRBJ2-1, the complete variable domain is DTGVSQNPRHKITKRGQNVTFRCDPISEHNRLYWYRQTLGQGPEFLTYFQNEAQLEKSRLLSDRFSAERPKGSFSTLEIQRTEQGDSAMYLCASRGGTGYNEQFFGPGTRLTVL.

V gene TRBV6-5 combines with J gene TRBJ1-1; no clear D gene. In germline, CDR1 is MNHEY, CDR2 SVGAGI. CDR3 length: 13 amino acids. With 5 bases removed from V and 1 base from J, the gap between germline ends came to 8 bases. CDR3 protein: CASSEFRNTEAFF. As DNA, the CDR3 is TGTGCCAGCAGTGAGTTTCGGAACACTGAAGCTTTCTTT.

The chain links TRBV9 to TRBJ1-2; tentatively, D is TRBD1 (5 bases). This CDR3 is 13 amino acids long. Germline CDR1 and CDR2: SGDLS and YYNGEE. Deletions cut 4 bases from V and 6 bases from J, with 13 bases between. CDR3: CASSRDGYNGYTF. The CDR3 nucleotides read TGTGCCAGCAGCAGGGACGGTTATAATGGCTACACCTTC.

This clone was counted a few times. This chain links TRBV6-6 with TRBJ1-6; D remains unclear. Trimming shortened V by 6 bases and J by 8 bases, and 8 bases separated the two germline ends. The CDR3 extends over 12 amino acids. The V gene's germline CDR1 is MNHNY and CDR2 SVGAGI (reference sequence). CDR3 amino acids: CASSGSYSPLHF. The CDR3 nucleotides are TGTGCCAGCAGCGGGTCGTATTCACCCCTCCACTTT.

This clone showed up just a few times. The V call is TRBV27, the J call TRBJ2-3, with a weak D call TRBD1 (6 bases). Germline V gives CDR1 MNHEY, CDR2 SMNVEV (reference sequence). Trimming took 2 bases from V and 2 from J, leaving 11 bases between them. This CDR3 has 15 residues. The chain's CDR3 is CASSLTTGHTDTQYF. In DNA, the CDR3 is TGTGCCAGCAGTTTAACCACAGGGCACACAGATACGCAGTATTTT.

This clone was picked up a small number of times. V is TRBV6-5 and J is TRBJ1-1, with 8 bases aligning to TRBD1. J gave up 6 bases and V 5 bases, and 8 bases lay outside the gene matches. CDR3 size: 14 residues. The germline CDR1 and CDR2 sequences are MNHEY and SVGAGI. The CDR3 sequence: CASSEWGTGPEAFF. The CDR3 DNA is TGTGCCAGCAGTGAATGGGGGACAGGACCTGAAGCTTTCTTT.

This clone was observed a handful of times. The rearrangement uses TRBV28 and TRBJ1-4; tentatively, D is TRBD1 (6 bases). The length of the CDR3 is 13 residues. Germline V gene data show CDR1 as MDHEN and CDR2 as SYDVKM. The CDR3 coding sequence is TGTGTCTCGGGGGCCGGCACTAATGAAAAACTGTTTTTT. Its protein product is CVSGAGTNEKLFF.

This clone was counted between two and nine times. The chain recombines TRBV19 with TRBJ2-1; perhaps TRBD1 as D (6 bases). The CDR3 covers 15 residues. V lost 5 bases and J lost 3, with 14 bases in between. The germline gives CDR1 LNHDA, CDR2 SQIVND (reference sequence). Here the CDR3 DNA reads TGTGCCAGTAGTCCAGGGGCCTTTAACTACAATGAGCAGTTCTTC. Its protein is CASSPGAFNYNEQFF.

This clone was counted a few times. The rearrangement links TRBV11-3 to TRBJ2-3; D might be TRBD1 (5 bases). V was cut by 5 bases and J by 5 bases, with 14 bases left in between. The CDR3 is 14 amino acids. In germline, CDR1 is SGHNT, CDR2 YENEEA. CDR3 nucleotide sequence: TGTGCCAGCAGCCCTAGACAGTTTGGAGATACGCAGTATTTT. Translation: CASSPRQFGDTQYF.

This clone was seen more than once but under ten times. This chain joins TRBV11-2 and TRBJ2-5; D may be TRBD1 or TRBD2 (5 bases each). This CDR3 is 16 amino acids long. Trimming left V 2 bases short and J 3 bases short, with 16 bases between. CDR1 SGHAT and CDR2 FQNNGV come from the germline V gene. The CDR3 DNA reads TGTGCCAGCAGCTTATCCGGCAGGGTGAGGGAAGAGACCCAGTACTTC. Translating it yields CASSLSGRVREETQYF.

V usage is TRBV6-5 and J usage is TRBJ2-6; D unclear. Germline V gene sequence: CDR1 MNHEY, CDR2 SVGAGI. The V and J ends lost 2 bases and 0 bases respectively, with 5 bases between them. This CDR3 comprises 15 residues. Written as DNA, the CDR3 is TGTGCCAGCAGTTACCAACCCTCTGGGGCCAACGTCCTGACTTTC. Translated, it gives CASSYQPSGANVLTF.

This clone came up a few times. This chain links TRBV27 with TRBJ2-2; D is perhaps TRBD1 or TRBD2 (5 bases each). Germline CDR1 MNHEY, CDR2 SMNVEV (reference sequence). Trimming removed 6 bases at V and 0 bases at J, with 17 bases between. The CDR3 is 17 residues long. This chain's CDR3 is CASRTFYRTPNTGELFF. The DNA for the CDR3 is TGTGCCAGCAGGACTTTCTACAGGACTCCGAACACCGGGGAGCTGTTTTTT.

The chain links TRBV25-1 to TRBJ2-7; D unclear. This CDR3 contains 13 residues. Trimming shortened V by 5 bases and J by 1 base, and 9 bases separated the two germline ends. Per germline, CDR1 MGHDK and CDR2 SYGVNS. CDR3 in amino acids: CASSRPMSYEQYF. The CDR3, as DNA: TGTGCCAGCAGTAGGCCGATGTCCTACGAGCAGTACTTC.

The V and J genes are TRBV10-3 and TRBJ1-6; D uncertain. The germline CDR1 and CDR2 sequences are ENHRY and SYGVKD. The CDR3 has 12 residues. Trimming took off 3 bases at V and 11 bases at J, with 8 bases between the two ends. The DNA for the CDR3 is TGTGCCATCAGTGACCCTCGAGCACCCCTCCACTTT. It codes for CAISDPRAPLHF.

DNA for the CDR3: TGTGCCAGCAGCTTCGGCGGGCTTGGAGGGCAGCCCCAGCATTTT. Translating gives CASSFGGLGGQPQHF. V gene TRBV7-9 combines with J gene TRBJ1-5; D is unresolved. Trimming cost V 3 bases and J 7 bases, with 16 bases left between them. The CDR3 is 15 amino acids. Looked up from germline, CDR1 is SEHNR and CDR2 is FQNEAQ (reference sequence).

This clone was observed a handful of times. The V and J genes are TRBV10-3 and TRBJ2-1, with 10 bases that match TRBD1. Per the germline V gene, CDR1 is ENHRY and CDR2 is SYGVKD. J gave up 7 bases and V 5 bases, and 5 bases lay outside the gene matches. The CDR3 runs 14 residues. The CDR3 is CAISSGTGDNEQFF. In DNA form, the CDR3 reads TGTGCCATCAGTTCCGGGACAGGGGATAATGAGCAGTTCTTC.

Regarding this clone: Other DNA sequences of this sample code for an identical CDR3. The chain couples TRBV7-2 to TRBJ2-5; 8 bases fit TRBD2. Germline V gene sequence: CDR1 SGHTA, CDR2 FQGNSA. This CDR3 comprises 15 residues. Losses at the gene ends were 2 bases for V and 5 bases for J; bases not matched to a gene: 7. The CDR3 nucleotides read TGTGCCAGCAGCTTAACCCTAGCGGGTGGCGAGACCCAGTACTTC. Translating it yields CASSLTLAGGETQYF.

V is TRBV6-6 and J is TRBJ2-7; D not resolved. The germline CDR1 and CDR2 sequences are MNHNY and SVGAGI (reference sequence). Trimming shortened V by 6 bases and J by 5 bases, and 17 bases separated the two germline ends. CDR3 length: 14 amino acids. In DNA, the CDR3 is TGTGCCAGCAGCAAGGGCGGCGTAACCGACGAGCAGTACTTC. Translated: CASSKGGVTDEQYF.

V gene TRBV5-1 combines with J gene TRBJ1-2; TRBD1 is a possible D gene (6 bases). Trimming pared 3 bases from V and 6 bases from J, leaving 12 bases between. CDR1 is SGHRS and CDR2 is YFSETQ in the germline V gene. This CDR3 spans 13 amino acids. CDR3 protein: CASSSTGTDGYTF. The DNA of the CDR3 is TGCGCCAGCAGCTCTACAGGGACGGATGGCTACACCTTC.

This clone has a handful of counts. The DNA for the CDR3 is TGTGCCTGGAGTAGCGGGGGGACGAACACCGGGGAGCTGTTTTTT. Translated: CAWSSGGTNTGELFF. The rearrangement links TRBV30 to TRBJ2-2, with 9 bases matching TRBD2. The CDR3 is made up of 15 amino acids. The V gene end was trimmed by 2 bases and the J gene end by 0 bases; junction bases not matched to a gene: 1. In germline, CDR1 is GTSNPN, CDR2 SVGIG (reference sequence).